This TCR beta chain was captured by sequencing in a study of control samples from healthy donors and cancer patients. Profiled with immunoSEQ multiplex PCR; TCRdb holds only in-frame clones, not every one. The profile shows tens of thousands of clones, about 92% of them singletons. This clone has just a few counts. Germline loops: CDR1 LNHDA, CDR2 SQIVND (reference sequence). V was trimmed by 6 bases and J by 1 base, leaving 13 bases between them. The CDR3 covers 14 residues. The chain uses TRBV19 and TRBJ2-7, with D perhaps TRBD2 (6 bases). Sequenced: PBMCs. This TCR came from a man aged 35-49 years with colorectal cancer. The CDR3 is CASSQGGLSYEQYF. For the CDR3, the DNA is TGTGCCAGTAGCCAAGGAGGGTTATCCTACGAGCAGTACTTC.